This TCR beta chain came from a study of PD-1 blockade in classical Hodgkin lymphoma. This clone was observed a few times. Its antigen remains unknown. Time point reported: newly diagnosed, previously untreated cHL patient sample. Magnetic negative selection isolated CD8+ T cells from thawed PBMCs. V lost 10 bases and J 1 base, leaving 7 bases between the germline ends. From germline, CDR1 is SNHLY and CDR2 FYNNEI. CDR3 length equals 11 residues. Whole-study results and caveats: Whatever underlies the repertoire differences (possibly disease activity or prior therapy) remains undefined. Baseline TCR diversity was reportedly lower in newly diagnosed patients than in healthy donors. It was reported as lower still in relapsed/refractory patients.

TCRdb keeps only in-frame clones here, not all; method: immunoSEQ multiplex PCR. The repertoire holds 10,000 or so clones, with just over 85% as singletons. The chain employs TRBV2 and TRBJ1-1; D uncertain. Sequences were obtained from CD8+ T cells from blood. This receptor was obtained from a human donor with classical Hodgkin lymphoma. The CDR3 DNA is TGTGCCATCCCGGCGAACACTGAAGCTTTCTTT. Encoded protein: CAIPANTEAFF.